This T cell receptor beta chain stems from a study of blood T cell repertoires in COVID-19. Study-wide context: The United States, Italy and Spain supplied acute and convalescent COVID-19 samples. T cells, B-cell-depleted T cells, or PBMCs supplied cDNA or gDNA.

This CDR3 has 14 residues. Trimming cost V 6 bases and J 8 bases; bases outside gene matches: 9. Germline loops: CDR1 SGHDT, CDR2 YYEEEE. Study processing details: Counts of nucleated cells, estimated from reference gene primer amplification, were obtained. The table came from immunoSEQ multiplex PCR; TCRdb's copy has only in-frame clones and leaves some out. V, J and clone size are taken as reported in that table, and D and trimming were inferred from the DNA itself. Counted here are about 150,000 clones, roughly 84% occurring once; the ten biggest clones make up 7.5% to 8.5%. Seattle patients were enrolled while actively infected and followed longitudinally.

The chain couples TRBV5-6 to TRBJ1-2; 11 bases line up with TRBD1. The source of this sequence is a woman aged 55-70 years with COVID-19, enrolled during active disease. The sample comprised peripheral blood. CDR3 region: CASTDGTGGIGYTF. CDR3 in DNA: TGTGCCAGCACCGACGGGACAGGGGGAATCGGCTACACCTTC. Filled out from reference TRBV5-6 and TRBJ1-2, the complete variable domain reads DAGVTQSPTHLIKTRGQQVTLRCSPKSGHDTVSWYQQALGQGPQFIFQYYEEEERQRGNFPDRFSGHQFPNYSSELNVNALLLGDSALYLCASTDGTGGIGYTFGSGTRLTVV.